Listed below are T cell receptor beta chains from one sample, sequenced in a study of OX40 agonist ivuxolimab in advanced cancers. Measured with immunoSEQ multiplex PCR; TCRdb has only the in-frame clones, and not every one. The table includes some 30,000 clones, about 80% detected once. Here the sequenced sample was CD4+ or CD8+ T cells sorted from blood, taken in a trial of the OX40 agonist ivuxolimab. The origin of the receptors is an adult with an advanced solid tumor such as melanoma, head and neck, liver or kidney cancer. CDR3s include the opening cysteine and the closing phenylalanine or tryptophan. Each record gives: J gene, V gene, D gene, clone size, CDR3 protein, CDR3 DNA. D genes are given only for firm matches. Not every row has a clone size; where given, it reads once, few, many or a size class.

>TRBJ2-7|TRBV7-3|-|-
CASSPRGGYEQYF
TGTGCCAGCAGCCCTCGGGGCGGGTACGAGCAGTACTTC
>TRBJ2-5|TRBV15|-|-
CATSRVPGQETQYF
TGTGCCACCAGCAGAGTCCCGGGGCAAGAGACCCAGTACTTC
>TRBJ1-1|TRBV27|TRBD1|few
CASSLWTGGTEAFF
TGTGCCAGCAGTTTATGGACAGGGGGTACTGAAGCTTTCTTT
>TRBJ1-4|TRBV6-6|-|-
CASRPQGTNEKLFF
TGTGCCAGCAGGCCACAGGGAACTAATGAAAAACTGTTTTTT
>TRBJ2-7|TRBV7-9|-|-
CASSLPEVGVHEQYF
TGTGCCAGCAGCTTACCTGAGGTAGGGGTTCACGAGCAGTACTTC
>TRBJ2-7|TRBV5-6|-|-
CASSFGQGSYEQYF
TGTGCCAGCAGCTTTGGGCAGGGGTCCTACGAGCAGTACTTC
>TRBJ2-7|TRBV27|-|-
CASSLLEGYLYEQYF
TGTGCCAGCAGTTTATTGGAGGGATACCTCTACGAGCAGTACTTC
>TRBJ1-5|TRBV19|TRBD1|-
CASSYTGVWVENSNQPQHF
TGTGCCAGTAGTTACACAGGGGTCTGGGTGGAAAATAGCAATCAGCCCCAGCATTTT
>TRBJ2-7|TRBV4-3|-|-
CASSQVEGVAEQYF
TGCGCCAGCAGCCAAGTAGAGGGGGTGGCCGAGCAGTACTTC
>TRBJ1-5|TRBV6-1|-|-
CASSESMGSLLFSEQPQHF
TGTGCCAGCAGTGAATCGATGGGGAGTCTCCTCTTTTCGGAGCAGCCCCAGCATTTT
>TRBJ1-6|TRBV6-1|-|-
CASTPGEGYNSPLHF
TGTGCCAGCACCCCAGGAGAGGGTTATAATTCACCCCTCCACTTT
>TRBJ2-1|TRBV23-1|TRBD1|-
CASRESQGIKCNEQFF
TGCGCCAGCAGGGAATCACAGGGGATTAAGTGCAATGAGCAGTTCTTC
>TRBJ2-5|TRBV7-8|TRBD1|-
CASSPGQGAETQYF
TGTGCCAGCAGCCCCGGACAGGGGGCAGAGACCCAGTACTTC
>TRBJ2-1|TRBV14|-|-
CASSQGFVVSGEQFF
TGTGCCAGCAGCCAGGGTTTCGTTGTCTCTGGTGAGCAGTTCTTC
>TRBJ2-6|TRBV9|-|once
CASSPGANVLTF
TGTGCCAGCAGCCCTGGGGCCAACGTCCTGACTTTC
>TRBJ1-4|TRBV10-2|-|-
CATRGPNEKLFF
TGCGCCACCCGGGGCCCTAATGAAAAACTGTTTTTT
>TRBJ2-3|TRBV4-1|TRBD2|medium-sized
CASSQDLLAGVTDTQYF
TGCGCCAGCAGCCAAGATCTACTAGCGGGGGTCACAGATACGCAGTATTTT